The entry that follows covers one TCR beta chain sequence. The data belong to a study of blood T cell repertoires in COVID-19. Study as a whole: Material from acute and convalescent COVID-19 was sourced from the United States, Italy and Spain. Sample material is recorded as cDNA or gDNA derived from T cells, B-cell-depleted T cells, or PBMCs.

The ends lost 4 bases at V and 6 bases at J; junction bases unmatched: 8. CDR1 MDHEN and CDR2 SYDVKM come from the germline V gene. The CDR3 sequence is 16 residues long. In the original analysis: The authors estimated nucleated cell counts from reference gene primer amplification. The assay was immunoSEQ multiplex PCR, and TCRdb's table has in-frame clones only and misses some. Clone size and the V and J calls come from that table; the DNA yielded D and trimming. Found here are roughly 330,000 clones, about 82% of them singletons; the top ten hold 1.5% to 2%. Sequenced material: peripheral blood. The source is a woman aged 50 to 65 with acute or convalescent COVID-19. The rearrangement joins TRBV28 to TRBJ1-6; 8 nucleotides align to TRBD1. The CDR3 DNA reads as TGTGCCAGCAGTTCCTCCAGGGGGCGCGTTAATTCACCCCTCCACTTT. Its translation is CASSSSRGRVNSPLHF.